This TCR beta chain stems from a study of blood T cell repertoires in COVID-19. Study as a whole: Acute and convalescent COVID-19 specimens originated in the United States, Italy and Spain.

Data came from immunoSEQ multiplex PCR; TCRdb stores just in-frame clones and leaves some out. The table shows about 300,000 clones, with over 75% occurring only once. Trimming removed 2 bases from V and 5 bases from J, with 20 bases in between. In germline, CDR1 is SGHVS, CDR2 FQNEAQ. The length of the CDR3 is 17 residues. The sequence came from a human donor in a cohort sampled during active COVID-19. The chain is built from TRBV7-8 and TRBJ2-3, with a tentative D call TRBD2 (7 bases). The sample consisted of peripheral blood. Here the CDR3 DNA reads TGTGCCAGCAGCTTAAGGATTAGTGGGGGGGCTGGAGATACGCAGTATTTT. Encoded protein: CASSLRISGGAGDTQYF.